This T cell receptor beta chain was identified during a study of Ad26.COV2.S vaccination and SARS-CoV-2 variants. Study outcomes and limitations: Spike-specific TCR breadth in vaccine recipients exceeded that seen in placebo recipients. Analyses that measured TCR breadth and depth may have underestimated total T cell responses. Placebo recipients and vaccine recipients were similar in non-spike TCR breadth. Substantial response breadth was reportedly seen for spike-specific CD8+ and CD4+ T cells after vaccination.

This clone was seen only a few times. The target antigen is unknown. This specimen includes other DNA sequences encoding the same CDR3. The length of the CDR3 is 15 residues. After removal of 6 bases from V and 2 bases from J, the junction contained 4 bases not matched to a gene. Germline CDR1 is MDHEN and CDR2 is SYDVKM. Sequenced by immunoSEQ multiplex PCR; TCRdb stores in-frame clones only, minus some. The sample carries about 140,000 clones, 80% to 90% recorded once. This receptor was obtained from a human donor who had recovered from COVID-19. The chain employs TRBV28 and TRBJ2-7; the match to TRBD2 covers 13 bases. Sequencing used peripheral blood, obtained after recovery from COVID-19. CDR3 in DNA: TGTGCCAGCAGGCAACTAGCGGGGGGGACCTACGAGCAGTACTTC. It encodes CASRQLAGGTYEQYF.